This T cell receptor (beta chain) was recorded in a study of blood T cell repertoires in COVID-19. About the study: COVID-19 samples collected from the United States, Italy and Spain covered acute and convalescent phases. Sources were T cells, B-cell-depleted T cells, or PBMCs; the material itself was cDNA or gDNA.

The V gene end was trimmed by 4 bases and the J gene end by 4 bases; junction bases not matched to a gene: 15. CDR1 and CDR2 (germline): MDHEN, SYDVKM. The CDR3 sequence is 18 residues long. In the source study's methods: By means of reference gene primer amplification, nucleated cell counts were estimated. Profiling relied on immunoSEQ multiplex PCR, and the TCRdb table lists in-frame clones only, not all of them. The V and J calls and clone size come from that table; D and trimming were worked out from the DNA. Seen here are approximately 74,000 clones, 70% to 90% observed once, and the top ten hold 4.8%.

This clonotype originated in a woman aged 80 or over with active or convalescent COVID-19. The V and J genes are TRBV28 and TRBJ1-3, with 8 bases fitting TRBD1. Specimen: peripheral blood. The CDR3 DNA follows: TGTGCCAGCAGTTCTCCATCCCTTACAGGGGGACAAGGAAACACCATATATTTT. This translates into CASSSPSLTGGQGNTIYF.